Given below is one TCR beta chain in context. The sample originates from a study of T-cell reconstitution after alpha-beta-depleted transplantation in children. After removal of 5 bases from V and 7 bases from J, the junction contained 5 bases not matched to a gene. Germline V gives CDR1 SGHRS, CDR2 YFSETQ. The CDR3 has 14 amino acids. A library of TCRbeta sequences, prepared with unique molecular identifiers, was generated. TCRdb re-analysed the PCR reads in MiXCR, keeping a single row per CDR3 protein. The sample has about 120,000 distinct CDR3 sequences, roughly 23% seen once. V usage is TRBV5-1 and J usage is TRBJ1-6; 8 nucleotides match TRBD1. The source was PBMCs, mostly from graft donor cells, collected 180 days after TCRalphabeta/CD19-depleted stem cell transplant. This clonotype was obtained from a male patient aged 2-15 years who had a stem cell transplant for chronic granulomatous disease, so the T cells may come from the graft donor. CDR3 DNA sequence: TGCGCCAGCAGACTCGGACAGGGCAATTCACCCCTCCACTTT. This codes for CASRLGQGNSPLHF.